A selection of T cell receptor beta chains follows, all from one sample in a study of blood T cell repertoires in COVID-19. The assay was immunoSEQ multiplex PCR, and TCRdb's table has in-frame clones only and misses some. The sample has 99,000 or so clones; about 82% are singletons. Sequencing used peripheral blood. These TCRs come from a woman in her fifties or sixties in a cohort sampled during active or convalescent COVID-19. CDR3s include the opening cysteine and the closing phenylalanine or tryptophan. D genes are given only for firm matches. The listing skips clone size in some rows; elsewhere it reads once, few, many or a size class.

NA	TRBV6-5	NA	TRBJ2-5	TGTGCCAGCAACAGAAACAGGGAGACCCAGTACTTC	CASNRNRETQYF
NA	TRBV2	NA	TRBJ1-1	TGTGCCAGCAGTGAACGAAAGGTGTGGAGCACTGAAGCTTTCTTT	CASSERKVWSTEAFF
once	TRBV7-3	NA	TRBJ2-2	TGTGCCAGCGCCCACCGGGGGGCTCCGAACACCGGGGAGCTGTTTTTT	CASAHRGAPNTGELFF
NA	TRBV7-9	NA	TRBJ1-4	TGTGCCAGCAGCGCAGTGACAGGCCTTAATGAAAAACTGTTTTTT	CASSAVTGLNEKLFF
NA	TRBV5-4	TRBD1	TRBJ2-5	TGTGCCAGCAGAACGACAGGGGGCGTGGGAGAGACCCAGTACTTC	CASRTTGGVGETQYF
NA	TRBV19	NA	TRBJ1-6	TGTGCCAGTAGTCCGGGGGTGGGATCACCCCTCCACTTT	CASSPGVGSPLHF
few	TRBV6-6	NA	TRBJ2-2	TGTGCCAGCAGTTACAGTCAGACCGGGGAGCTGTTTTTT	CASSYSQTGELFF
once	TRBV5-1	NA	TRBJ2-5	TGCGCCAGCAGCTATTCGAGGGTCCAAGAGACCCAGTACTTC	CASSYSRVQETQYF
NA	TRBV5-6	NA	TRBJ1-2	TGTGCCAGCAGCTTGTACCCTTCCCTAGGAGACTATGGCTACACCTTC	CASSLYPSLGDYGYTF
NA	TRBV12-3/TRBV12-4	NA	TRBJ2-3	TGTGCCAGCAGTTTCAGAGATACGCAGTATTTT	CASSFRDTQYF
NA	TRBV11-1	TRBD1	TRBJ1-1	TGTGCCAGCAGCGTCGACAGGGTTGGCACTGAAGCTTTCTTT	CASSVDRVGTEAFF
few	TRBV5-6	TRBD1	TRBJ2-5	TGTGCCAGCAGCTTGGGACCCCCAGGGGGCCGGGAGACCCAGTACTTC	CASSLGPPGGRETQYF
NA	TRBV5-1	TRBD1	TRBJ1-1	TGCGCCAGCAGCGGGGGGACAGTTGGCAGTGAAGCTTTCTTT	CASSGGTVGSEAFF
few	TRBV2	TRBD2	TRBJ2-7	TGTGCCAGCGGCGGGGGGGCCTCAGTCTACGAGCAGTACTTC	CASGGGASVYEQYF
NA	TRBV5-1	NA	TRBJ2-1	TGCGCCAGCAGCTTGGAAGCTAGCATCCACAATGAGCAGTTCTTC	CASSLEASIHNEQFF
NA	TRBV14	NA	TRBJ1-2	TGTGCCAGCAGCCCTCGACGGAGCGATGGCTACACCTTC	CASSPRRSDGYTF
NA	TRBV7-8	NA	TRBJ1-5	TGTGCCAGCAGCTTTCACGACACGAGCAATCAGCCCCAGCATTTT	CASSFHDTSNQPQHF
NA	TRBV5-1	TRBD1	TRBJ1-2	TGCGCCAGCAGCTTGGCCAAGAAGGTTGTGGCCGGACAGGGGAAATTTCGCTACACCTTC	CASSLAKKVVAGQGKFRYTF
NA	TRBV4-2	NA	TRBJ1-2	TGTGCCAGCAGCCCTTCGGACAGTCCCCAAAATTATGGCTACACCTTC	CASSPSDSPQNYGYTF
NA	TRBV29-1	TRBD1	TRBJ1-2	TGCAGCGGGTCCCCGGGACAGGGAGACTATGGCTACACCTTC	CSGSPGQGDYGYTF
NA	TRBV28	NA	TRBJ2-7	TGTGCCAGCAGCCTTCTCTACGAGCAGTACTTC	CASSLLYEQYF
NA	TRBV6-1	NA	TRBJ1-2	TGTGCCAGCAGTGAAAGCGTGTCAGGGTATAACTATGGCTACACCTTC	CASSESVSGYNYGYTF
NA	TRBV5-1	NA	TRBJ1-2	TGCGCCAGCAGCTGGCTCGAGGGGAGGCCCTTACCCTATGGCTACACCTTC	CASSWLEGRPLPYGYTF
NA	TRBV6-5	NA	TRBJ2-1	TGTGCCAGCAGCCAGGGACTCGTCAATGAGCAGTTCTTC	CASSQGLVNEQFF
NA	TRBV7-6	NA	TRBJ1-1	TGTGCCAGCAGCCCCGGGAGCGGGAACACTGAAGCTTTCTTT	CASSPGSGNTEAFF
NA	TRBV10-3	NA	TRBJ1-1	TGTGCCATCACCGCACGGGGGGGAACTGAAGCTTTCTTT	CAITARGGTEAFF